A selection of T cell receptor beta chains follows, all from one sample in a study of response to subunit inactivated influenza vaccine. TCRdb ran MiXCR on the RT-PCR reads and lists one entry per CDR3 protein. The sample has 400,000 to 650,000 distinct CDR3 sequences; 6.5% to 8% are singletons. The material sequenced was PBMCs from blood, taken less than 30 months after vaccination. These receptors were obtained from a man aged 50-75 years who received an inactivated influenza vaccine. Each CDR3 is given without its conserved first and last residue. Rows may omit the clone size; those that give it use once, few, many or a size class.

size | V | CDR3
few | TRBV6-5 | ASSYGVEGSYNEQF
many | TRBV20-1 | SARPSGPSYEQY
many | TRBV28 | ASSLDYRANTGELF
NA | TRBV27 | ASSPFGKKEDTQY
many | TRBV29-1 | SVAAEEQF
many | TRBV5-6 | ASSLISSAQPQH
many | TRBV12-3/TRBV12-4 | ASSLRDRNTGELF
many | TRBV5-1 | ASSVSGTSGNPSRFPDTQY
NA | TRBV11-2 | ASSFLGQGVDEQF
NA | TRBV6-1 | ASSTSGRKYNEQF
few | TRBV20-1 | SASRGYTDTQY
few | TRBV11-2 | ASSLMFQSTYEQY
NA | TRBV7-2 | ASSLGQHTDTQY
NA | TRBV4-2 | ASSQDLREWDEQY
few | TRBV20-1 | SALDSSTGELF
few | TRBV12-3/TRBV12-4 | ASILRRGGLTQY
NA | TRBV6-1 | AIGWSVGETQY
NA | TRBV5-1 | ASSPDRIAYEQY
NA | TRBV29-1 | SVDEGGSEQY
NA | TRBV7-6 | ASSLSAGSRGEAF
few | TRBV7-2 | ASSLGLAGDYNEQF
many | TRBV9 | ASSVFDGRSETQY
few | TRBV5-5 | ASRSDRASSYEQY
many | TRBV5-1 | ASSIQGNQETQY
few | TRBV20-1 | SARVQGGRSPLH
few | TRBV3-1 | ASSGTSGYEQY
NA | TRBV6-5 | ASSPRSVSAGANVLT
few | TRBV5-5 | ASSLVGFNYGYT
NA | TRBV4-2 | ASSSLKSRPTDTQY
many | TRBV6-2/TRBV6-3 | ASTQRGSQY
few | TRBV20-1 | SATGLRPYEQY
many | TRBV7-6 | ASSTHTGELF
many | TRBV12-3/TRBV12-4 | ASSRGGLTYEQY
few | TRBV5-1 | ASSLGQGEEGQF
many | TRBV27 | ASSLAGGAYNEQF
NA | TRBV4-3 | ASSQALAGGPLETQY
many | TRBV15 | ATSLTGGDSPLH
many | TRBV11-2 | ASSYLGQAPY
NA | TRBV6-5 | ASSYGPGTENQPQH